This TCR beta chain was sequenced for a study of tumor and adjacent non-tumor tissue in lung cancer. This sample's RNA came from whole unsorted tissue. Chemotherapy-naive patients with new lung cancer underwent thoracic surgery in China, August–late 2014. For this clonotype: Its antigen is unidentified.

Three rounds of nested PCR, following a modified ARM-PCR protocol, produced the TCRbeta library. MiXCR, run by TCRdb on the multiplex PCR reads, gives a single entry per CDR3 protein. The table lists roughly 200,000 distinct CDR3 sequences, around 71% of them singletons. Study results and limitations: Compared with tumor, normal lung showed significantly lower TCR diversity.

Trimming took off 6 bases at V and 0 bases at J, with 12 bases between the two ends. CDR3 size: 15 residues. The V gene's germline CDR1 is MDHEN and CDR2 SYDVKM. The sample was lung tumor tissue. The rearrangement uses TRBV28 and TRBJ2-1, with D hard to call. The TCR was taken from a man between 60 and 70 years old with non-small cell lung cancer. CDR3 sequence: CASRSWGSSYNEQFF. Written as DNA, the CDR3 is TGTGCCAGCAGGTCATGGGGAAGCTCCTACAATGAGCAGTTCTTC.